This T cell receptor beta chain was retrieved from a study of blood T cell repertoires in COVID-19. Repertoires were generated with immunoSEQ multiplex PCR, while TCRdb's copy carries only in-frame clones and drops some. The sample includes 200,000 to 300,000 clones, over 75% of them seen just once. V gave up 3 bases and J gave up 4 bases; unmatched junction bases: 3. Germline-derived CDR1 and CDR2 are MRHNA and SNTAGT. The CDR3 sequence is 15 residues long. The clonotype comes from a human donor in a cohort sampled during active COVID-19. The sequencing input was peripheral blood. The chain carries TRBV6-4 and TRBJ2-2; 9 positions match TRBD1. CDR3 protein: CASSEQGASTGELFF. The CDR3 nucleotides are TGTGCCAGCAGTGAACAGGGGGCAAGCACCGGGGAGCTGTTTTTT.